This T cell receptor (beta chain) was identified in a study of blood T cells in healthy people across ages. The CDR3 consists of 15 residues. Germline V CDR1 and CDR2: MNHEY, SVGEGT. The V end was cut by 10 bases, the J end by 5 bases, with 21 bases between. This clonotype has only a few counts. A sample-barcoded 5' primer and a J-beta primer mix were used in a second PCR of about 6 to 12 cycles. One entry per CDR3 protein, called by TCRdb with MiXCR from the 5' RACE reads. The sample has 800,000 or so distinct CDR3 sequences, just under 25% seen once. These same data were also listed under a study on T cells of mothers and their children.

The chain couples TRBV6-2 or TRBV6-3 to TRBJ1-5, with D unclear. Source material: blood. This clonotype was sampled from a boy under 18 in good health. The CDR3 DNA reads TGTGCCACTGGTGGGCGCGGGGTAACCGATCAGCCCCAGCATTTT. Amino acids: CATGGRGVTDQPQHF.